This T cell receptor (beta chain) came from a study of OX40 agonist ivuxolimab in advanced cancers. Study at large: With ivuxolimab, an agonistic anti-OX40 (CD134) antibody, patients were treated. Patients in the trial were receiving intravenous ivuxolimab every 2 weeks, at doses of 0.01 to 10 mg/kg.

Produced via immunoSEQ multiplex PCR; TCRdb's table is partial and in-frame only. The sample gives 70,000 to 75,000 clones, around 90% of which show up once; about 0.45% is in the top ten. Study conclusions and caveats: CD8+ T cells were the subset that, on average, had more expanded clones than CD4+.

CDR3 length: 14 residues. V was trimmed by 2 bases and J by 9 bases, leaving 14 bases between them. CDR1 SGHVS and CDR2 FNYEAQ come from the germline V gene. On this clone itself: Its specificity is unknown.

The V call is TRBV7-6, the J call TRBJ1-5, with D perhaps TRBD1 (6 bases). This sequence was found in an adult with an advanced solid tumor such as melanoma, head and neck, liver or kidney cancer. Source: CD4+ or CD8+ T cells sorted from blood, taken in a trial of the OX40 agonist ivuxolimab. In nucleotides, the CDR3 is TGTGCCAGCAGCTTAACCCCAAGGGGGGCGCCCCAGCATTTT. This translates into CASSLTPRGAPQHF.